The rows below give T cell receptor beta chains drawn from one sample of a study of response to subunit inactivated influenza vaccine. TCRdb reanalysed the RT-PCR reads using MiXCR and keeps one entry per CDR3 protein. The sample holds roughly 620,000 distinct CDR3 sequences, 11% seen once. These data were likewise used in another study, on T cells expressing NK-cell markers.

The sequences come from PBMCs from blood, collected on the day of vaccination. The receptors here all came from a middle-aged man who received an inactivated influenza vaccine. CDR3s include the opening cysteine and the closing phenylalanine or tryptophan. D genes are given only for firm matches.

NA,TRBV27,CASSLSVPPITYEQYF
TRBD2,TRBV18,CASSPLAGDITDTQYF
NA,TRBV7-9,CASSLGGYTAEAFF
NA,TRBV9,CASSVGGDTLHF
NA,TRBV7-9,CASSYLANTGELFF
NA,TRBV3-1,CASRQRGSTGELFF
NA,TRBV6-2/TRBV6-3,CASSDTNEKLFF
NA,TRBV20-1,CSALRPNQETQYF
TRBD1,TRBV7-9,CASRAGQGSNTQYF
TRBD1,TRBV12-3/TRBV12-4,CASSAGTGKYEQYF
TRBD2,TRBV6-5,CASSYSVTGGQETQYF
TRBD2,TRBV6-1,CASSSGITYNEQFF
NA,TRBV5-5,CASSFGSEGKQPQHF
NA,TRBV11-2,CASSPSPADTQYF
NA,TRBV28,CASSLSVNTGELFF
TRBD1,TRBV29-1,CSTWDRDTEDTQYF
NA,TRBV12-3/TRBV12-4,CASSSVLEQYF
TRBD2,TRBV12-3/TRBV12-4,CASSFSGGHTDTQYF
NA,TRBV7-2,CASSPTVQLNTEAFF
NA,TRBV7-2,CASSLGIIGVKETQYF
NA,TRBV7-9,CASSLNTYEKLFF
NA,TRBV2,CASSGAGEETQYF
NA,TRBV5-1,CASSSDSSYNEQFF